This entry lists 8 T cell receptor beta chains sequenced from one sample in a study of CD8 T cells in Susac syndrome. With random hexamers, about 0.5 to 1 ug RNA was reverse transcribed. TCRdb processed the immunoSEQ multiplex PCR reads anew with MiXCR; each CDR3 protein has one entry. The sample has some 120,000 distinct CDR3 sequences, 90% to 95% seen once. The sample comprised CD4+ T cells from PBMCs. The source is a human donor in good health.

This chain links TRBV5-1 with TRBJ1-2; D may be TRBD1 (5 bases). V lost 3 bases to trimming and J lost 1 base, with 13 bases between them. Germline CDR1 SGHRS, CDR2 YFSETQ. There are 15 residues in the CDR3. The CDR3 DNA follows: TGCGCCAGCAGCTCCGGGACTATTCGTAACTATGGCTACACCTTC. This codes for CASSSGTIRNYGYTF.

This clonotype has a single count. This rearrangement joins TRBV12-3 or TRBV12-4 to TRBJ2-5; D is possibly TRBD1 or TRBD2 (5 bases each). Trimming took off 5 bases at V and 5 bases at J, with 18 bases between the two ends. This CDR3 is 15 amino acids long. CDR3: CASSGTDYSAETQYF. CDR3 DNA sequence: TGTGCCAGCAGTGGGACCGACTACAGCGCGGAGACCCAGTACTTC.

The chain uses TRBV5-4 and TRBJ2-7, with 11 bases that match TRBD1. This CDR3 spans 15 amino acids. Germline V gene data show CDR1 as SGHNT and CDR2 as YYREEE (reference sequence). Unmatched junction bases numbered 3, after V lost 0 bases and J lost 4 bases. CDR3 DNA: TGTGCCAGCAGCTTGGGAGGACAGGGGGCTTACGAGCAGTACTTC. It specifies CASSLGGQGAYEQYF.

The chain has TRBV5-4 and TRBJ2-1; 12 bases agree with TRBD1. This CDR3 spans 16 amino acids. Per germline, CDR1 SGHNT and CDR2 YYREEE (reference sequence). The trim removed 3 bases at V and 10 bases at J, leaving 11 bases unmatched. In nucleotides, the CDR3 is TGTGCCAGCAGCTGGGACAGGGGGCTTTTGCGAGTAGAGCAGTTCTTC. As protein: CASSWDRGLLRVEQFF.

This clonotype was seen only once. The J gene is TRBJ2-1, the V gene TRBV4-1; 11 bases line up with TRBD2. The CDR3 sequence is 16 residues long. The germline CDR1 and CDR2 sequences are MGHRA and YSYEKL. V shed 0 bases, J shed 8 bases, and the junction held 6 bases outside the gene matches. The CDR3 sequence: CASSQDKLAGDDEQFF. The CDR3 DNA sequence: TGCGCCAGCAGCCAAGATAAACTAGCGGGAGATGATGAGCAGTTCTTC.

This sequence joins TRBV3-1 and TRBJ2-1; TRBD2 might be the D (6 bases). Trimming shortened V by 5 bases and J by 9 bases, and 14 bases separated the two germline ends. Germline CDR1 reads LGHDT; CDR2 reads YNNKEL (reference sequence). This CDR3 region has 13 residues. CDR3 nucleotides: TGTGCCAGCAGCGTAGGGACTGGGGGTGAGCAGTTCTTC. Amino acid sequence: CASSVGTGGEQFF.

The chain has TRBV3-1 and TRBJ2-7; D is tentatively TRBD1 or TRBD2 (7 bases each). CDR3 size: 14 residues. V lost 4 bases and J 4 bases, leaving 14 bases between the germline ends. The V gene's germline CDR1 is LGHDT and CDR2 YNNKEL (reference sequence). CDR3 coding DNA: TGTGCCAGCAGCCCGCAGGGGGGGCGGTACGAGCAGTACTTC. Translation gives CASSPQGGRYEQYF.

This sequence joins TRBV28 and TRBJ2-7; D may be TRBD1 (6 bases). Trimming removed 4 bases at V and 4 bases at J, with 14 bases between. The CDR3 extends over 14 amino acids. CDR1 is MDHEN and CDR2 is SYDVKM in the germline V gene. The CDR3 coding sequence is TGTGCCAGCAGTTCAGGGGCGGAGGAATACGAGCAGTACTTC. It encodes CASSSGAEEYEQYF.